These T cell receptor beta chains were read from a single sample in a study of identical twins. One entry per CDR3 protein, called by TCRdb with MiXCR from the 5' RACE reads. The sample consists of around 230,000 distinct CDR3 sequences, 5% to 7% of them appearing once. These data were also reused for a study on T cells expressing NK-cell markers.

Sequenced sample: CD8+ T cells sorted from blood. These receptors were obtained from a woman aged 18-29 years in good health. Both conserved end residues are part of each CDR3.

J,V,CDR3
TRBJ2-1,TRBV27,CASSPSPVSSYNEQFF
TRBJ1-1,TRBV5-1,CASSLWGPTGIIAEAFF
TRBJ1-5,TRBV5-1,CASSLLGDSQPQHF
TRBJ2-7,TRBV12-3/TRBV12-4,CASSNPGGKGTYEQYF
TRBJ1-2,TRBV6-1,CASSESANYGYTF
TRBJ2-1,TRBV6-5,CASSYALNNEQFF
TRBJ2-7,TRBV4-3,CASSHRLLDRGGEQYF
TRBJ1-1,TRBV9,CASSVGGGMNTEAFF
TRBJ1-1,TRBV12-3/TRBV12-4,CASKYPVGEAFF
TRBJ2-1,TRBV12-3/TRBV12-4,CASSLSSFLDEQFF
TRBJ2-3,TRBV7-7,CASSLTPASTDTQYF
TRBJ2-3,TRBV12-5,CASGLSTPTDTQYF
TRBJ2-7,TRBV4-3,CASSQGDRSSYEQYF
TRBJ1-6,TRBV25-1,CASSEGGVNSPLHF
TRBJ2-7,TRBV9,CASSGPSNYEQYF
TRBJ2-7,TRBV6-1,CASSEGSSYEQYF
TRBJ2-7,TRBV12-3/TRBV12-4,CASSPGQPSDEQYF
TRBJ1-2,TRBV5-1,CASSKSPGQAEGYTF
TRBJ2-6,TRBV4-3,CASSQKGQSIGVNVLTF
TRBJ2-2,TRBV9,CASSVVSSGSHGELFF
TRBJ2-1,TRBV2,CASTLSHHFF
TRBJ1-2,TRBV30,CAWSVSPFFGYTF
TRBJ1-4,TRBV20-1,CSAREQGGLNEKLFF
TRBJ1-1,TRBV20-1,CSAQIVRGGLNTEAFF
TRBJ2-1,TRBV11-2,CASSLGGVLAGEDNEQFF
TRBJ2-7,TRBV29-1,CSVEEFGVGEQYF
TRBJ2-1,TRBV3-1,CASSPRLAGAYNEQFF
TRBJ2-3,TRBV11-3,CASSPRQSWTTDTQYF
TRBJ2-7,TRBV12-3/TRBV12-4,CASSGNSYEQYF
TRBJ2-3,TRBV7-2,CASSSGGSADTQYF
TRBJ1-1,TRBV27,CASSQGQGPNTEAFF
TRBJ2-3,TRBV7-6,CASNPRTEFHTDTQYF
TRBJ2-7,TRBV11-2,CASSLRLAGVKDHEQYF
TRBJ1-1,TRBV12-3/TRBV12-4,CASKITGKGTEAFF
TRBJ2-1,TRBV20-1,CSATLIAESSYNEQFF
TRBJ2-5,TRBV29-1,CSVEAEVGETQYF
TRBJ2-7,TRBV2,CASSDGHYSYEQYF
TRBJ1-3,TRBV5-1,CASSLGEGLLNTIYF
TRBJ2-1,TRBV5-1,CASSFTYRDSAYNEQFF
TRBJ1-6,TRBV5-1,CASSWLRVGNSPLHF
TRBJ2-7,TRBV12-3/TRBV12-4,CASSFLGSGYEQYF
TRBJ1-6,TRBV12-1,CASSRPRDNPTDSPLHF
TRBJ2-7,TRBV11-2,CASSLEPEGAREQYF
TRBJ1-5,TRBV7-2,CASSFIDRSNQPQHF
TRBJ1-1,TRBV4-2,CASSVDRDEAFF
TRBJ1-5,TRBV7-9,CASSREGEKPQHF
TRBJ2-2,TRBV11-2,CASSLVKGTGNTGELFF
TRBJ1-3,TRBV5-6,CASSWGTATSGNTIYF
TRBJ1-4,TRBV6-1,CASSGQGSTNEKLFF